These T cell receptor beta chains were read from a single sample in a study of cytomegalovirus exposure and HLA in healthy donors. Assay: immunoSEQ multiplex PCR; the TCRdb copy retains only in-frame clones and omits some. Of around 100,000 clones listed, around 68% are singletons. The sample consisted of PBMCs. These receptors originate from a woman aged 40 to 50 in good health and CMV-seropositive. CDR3s include the opening cysteine and the closing phenylalanine or tryptophan. A D gene is named only where the DNA matches it firmly. Some rows have no size entry. The others give once, few or many, or a class for an expanded clone.

>.|few|TRBJ1-5|TRBV4-3
TGCGCCAGCAGCCCCGACAGAAATCAGCCCCAGCATTTT
CASSPDRNQPQHF
>TRBD2|.|TRBJ2-3|TRBV14
TGTGCCAGCAGCCAAGGACTAGCGGGGGGAGGTACGCAGTATTTT
CASSQGLAGGGTQYF
>.|.|TRBJ2-5|TRBV13
TGTGCCAGCAGCTCCGCGGGGCGTGGGGGAGAGACCCAGTACTTC
CASSSAGRGGETQYF
>TRBD1|.|TRBJ1-2|TRBV9
TGTGCCAGCAGAGGGACAGGGTCTGGTTATGGCTACACCTTC
CASRGTGSGYGYTF
>.|.|TRBJ1-6|TRBV6-5
TGTGCCAGCAGTTACGGACAGACTACCTATAATTCACCCCTCCACTTT
CASSYGQTTYNSPLHF
>.|.|TRBJ2-3|TRBV18
TGTGCCAGCTCACCACAGCCCAAGAGCACAGATACGCAGTATTTT
CASSPQPKSTDTQYF
>TRBD2|.|TRBJ2-5|TRBV5-1
TGCGCCAGCAGTCCTACCCGGGGGGGCCGAGAGACCCAGTACTTC
CASSPTRGGRETQYF
>.|.|TRBJ2-7|TRBV7-8
TGTGCCAGCAGCGTAACGAGGGAGCAGTACTTC
CASSVTREQYF
>.|.|TRBJ2-1|TRBV18
TGTGCCAGCTCACCATCGCCTGTCGTAGAAGGGAGCTACAATGAGCAGTTCTTC
CASSPSPVVEGSYNEQFF
>.|.|TRBJ1-1|TRBV11-3
TGTGCCAGCAGCTTGGGGAGGAACACTGAAGCTTTCTTT
CASSLGRNTEAFF
>.|.|TRBJ1-2|TRBV6-6
TGTGCCAGCAGGCAAGGACAGTATAACTATGGCTACACCTTC
CASRQGQYNYGYTF
>.|.|TRBJ1-1|TRBV6-6
TGTGCCAGCAGTTACTCGGTGGGGAGGGGGAACACTGAAGCTTTCTTT
CASSYSVGRGNTEAFF
>.|once|TRBJ2-5|TRBV6-1
TGTGCCAGCAGTGAAGACAGGGCCCAAGAGACCCAGTACTTC
CASSEDRAQETQYF
>TRBD1|.|TRBJ1-1|TRBV10-3
TGTGCCATCAGTGAACAGGGGGCTACTGAAGCTTTCTTT
CAISEQGATEAFF
>.|.|TRBJ1-1|TRBV7-9
TGTCCCAGCAGCCCCCGCCCCGCCAGTGAAGCTTTCTTT
CPSSPRPASEAFF
>.|.|TRBJ2-1|TRBV7-9
TGTGCCAGCAGCTTAGAGGAGGGCGATCACAATGAGCAGTTCTTC
CASSLEEGDHNEQFF
>TRBD1|.|TRBJ2-5|TRBV5-1
TGCGCCAGCAGCGGGGGGACAGGGGAAGAGACCCAGTACTTC
CASSGGTGEETQYF
>.|.|TRBJ2-7|TRBV11-3
TGTGCCAGCAGCTCCCCAGGAGGGAGTTTGCCCTACGAGCAGTACTTC
CASSSPGGSLPYEQYF
>.|.|TRBJ2-1|TRBV30
TGTGCCTGGAGTGCTACCGCCACAGGGCGAACCCCCTACAATGAGCAGTTCTTC
CAWSATATGRTPYNEQFF
>.|.|TRBJ2-1|TRBV30
TGTGCCTGGAGTGTAGAGGCGAGCTCCTACAATGAGCAGTTCTTC
CAWSVEASSYNEQFF
>TRBD2|once|TRBJ2-1|TRBV2
TGTGCCAGCGGGGGACTAGCGGGAGGAGGGGCCTACAATGAGCAGTTCTTC
CASGGLAGGGAYNEQFF
>TRBD1|few|TRBJ1-1|TRBV5-1
TGCGCCAGCAGGGTCGACAGGGGCGCTGAAGCTTTCTTT
CASRVDRGAEAFF
>.|few|TRBJ1-2|TRBV2
TGTGCCAGCAATAGGGAGGGCTATGGCTACACCTTC
CASNREGYGYTF
>TRBD2|few|TRBJ2-3|TRBV7-3
TGTGCCAGCAGCTTGGGGACTAGGCCTAGCACAGATACGCAGTATTTT
CASSLGTRPSTDTQYF
>.|.|TRBJ1-5|TRBV19
TGTGCCAGTACCCAGAAGTACATCAACCAGCCCCAGCATTTT
CASTQKYINQPQHF
>.|once|TRBJ1-5|TRBV6-1
TGTGCCAGCCTGGCAGGCAACAATCAGCCCCAGCATTTT
CASLAGNNQPQHF
>TRBD1|.|TRBJ1-3|TRBV6-6
TGTGCCAGCAGTTCCGTACAGGGGGGCTCTGGAAACACCATATATTTT
CASSSVQGGSGNTIYF